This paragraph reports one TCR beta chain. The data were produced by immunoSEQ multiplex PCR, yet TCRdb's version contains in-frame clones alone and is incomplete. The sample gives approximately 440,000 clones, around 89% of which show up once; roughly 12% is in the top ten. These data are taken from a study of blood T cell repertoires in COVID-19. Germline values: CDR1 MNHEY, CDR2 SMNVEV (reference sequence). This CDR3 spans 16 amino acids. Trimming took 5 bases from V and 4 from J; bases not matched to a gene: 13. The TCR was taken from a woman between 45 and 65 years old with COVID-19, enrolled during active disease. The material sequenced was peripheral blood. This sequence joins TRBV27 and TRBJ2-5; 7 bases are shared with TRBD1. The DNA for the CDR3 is TGTGCCAGCAGTATTCGACAGGGAGCAGTAGGAGAGACCCAGTACTTC. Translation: CASSIRQGAVGETQYF.